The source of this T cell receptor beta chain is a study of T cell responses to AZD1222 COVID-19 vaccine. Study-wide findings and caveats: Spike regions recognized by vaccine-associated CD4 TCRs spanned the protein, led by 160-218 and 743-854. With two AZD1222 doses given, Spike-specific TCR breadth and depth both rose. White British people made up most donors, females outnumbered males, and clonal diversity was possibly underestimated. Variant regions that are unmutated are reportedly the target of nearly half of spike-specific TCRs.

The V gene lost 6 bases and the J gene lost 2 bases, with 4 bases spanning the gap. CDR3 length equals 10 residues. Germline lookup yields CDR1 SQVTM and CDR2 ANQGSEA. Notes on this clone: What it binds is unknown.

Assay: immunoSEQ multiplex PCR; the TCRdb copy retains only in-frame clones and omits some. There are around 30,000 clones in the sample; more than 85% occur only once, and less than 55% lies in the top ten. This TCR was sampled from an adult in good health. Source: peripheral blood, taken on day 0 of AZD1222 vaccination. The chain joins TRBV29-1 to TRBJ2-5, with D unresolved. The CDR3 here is CSVGQETQYF. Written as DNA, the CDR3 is TGCAGCGTCGGGCAAGAGACCCAGTACTTC.